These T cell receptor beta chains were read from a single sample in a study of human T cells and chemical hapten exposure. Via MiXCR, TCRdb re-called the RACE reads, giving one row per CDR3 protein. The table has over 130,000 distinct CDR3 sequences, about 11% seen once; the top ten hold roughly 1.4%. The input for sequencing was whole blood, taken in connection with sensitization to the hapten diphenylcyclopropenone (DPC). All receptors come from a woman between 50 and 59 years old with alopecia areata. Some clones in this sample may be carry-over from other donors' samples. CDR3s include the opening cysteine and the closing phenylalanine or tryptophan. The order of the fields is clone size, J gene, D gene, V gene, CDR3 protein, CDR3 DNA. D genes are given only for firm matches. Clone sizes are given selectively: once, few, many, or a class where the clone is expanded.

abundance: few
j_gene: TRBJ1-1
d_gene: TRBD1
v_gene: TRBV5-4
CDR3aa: CASSRTGGASNTEAFF
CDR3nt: TGTGCCAGCAGCAGAACAGGGGGCGCGTCGAACACTGAAGCTTTCTTT

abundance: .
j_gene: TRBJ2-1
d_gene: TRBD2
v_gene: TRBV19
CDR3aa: CASSRRGLAGGPDEQFF
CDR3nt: TGTGCCAGTAGTCGCCGGGGACTAGCGGGAGGGCCTGATGAGCAGTTCTTC

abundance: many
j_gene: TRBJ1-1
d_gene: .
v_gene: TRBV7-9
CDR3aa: CASSLVGTNTEAFF
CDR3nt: TGTGCCAGCAGCTTAGTGGGGACGAACACTGAAGCTTTCTTT

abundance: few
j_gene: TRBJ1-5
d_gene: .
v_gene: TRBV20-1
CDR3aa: CSARDWGEVNQPQHF
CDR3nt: TGCAGTGCTAGAGATTGGGGGGAAGTAAATCAGCCCCAGCATTTT

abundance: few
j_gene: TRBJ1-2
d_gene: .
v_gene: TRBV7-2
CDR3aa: CASSFTGYTF
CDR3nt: TGTGCCAGCAGCTTTACTGGCTACACCTTC

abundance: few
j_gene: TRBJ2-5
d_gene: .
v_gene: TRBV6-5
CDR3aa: CASSYGWKETQYF
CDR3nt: TGTGCCAGCAGTTACGGGTGGAAAGAGACCCAGTACTTC

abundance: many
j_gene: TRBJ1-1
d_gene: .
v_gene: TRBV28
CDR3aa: CATTGNTEAFF
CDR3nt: TGTGCCACCACCGGTAACACTGAAGCTTTCTTT

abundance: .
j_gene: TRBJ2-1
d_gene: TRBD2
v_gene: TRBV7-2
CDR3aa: CASSLGPPGGHNEQFF
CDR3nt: TGTGCCAGCAGCTTAGGTCCCCCGGGAGGGCACAATGAGCAGTTCTTC

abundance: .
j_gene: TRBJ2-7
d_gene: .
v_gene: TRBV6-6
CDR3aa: CASSPPGVEQYF
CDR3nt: TGTGCCAGCAGTCCCCCAGGGGTTGAGCAGTACTTC

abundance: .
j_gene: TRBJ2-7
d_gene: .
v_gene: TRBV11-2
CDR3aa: CASSLDRREQYF
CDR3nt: TGTGCCAGCAGCTTAGACCGGCGCGAGCAGTACTTC

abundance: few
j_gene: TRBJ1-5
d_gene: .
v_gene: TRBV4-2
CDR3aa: CASSPGAQDQPQHF
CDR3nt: TGTGCCAGCAGCCCCGGGGCGCAAGATCAGCCCCAGCATTTT

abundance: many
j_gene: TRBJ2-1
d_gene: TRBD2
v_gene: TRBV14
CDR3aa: CASTPAGLLLGSEQFF
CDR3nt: TGTGCCAGCACCCCTGCGGGACTACTTTTGGGCAGTGAGCAGTTCTTC

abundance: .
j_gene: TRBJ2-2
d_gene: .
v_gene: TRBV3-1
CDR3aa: CASSQSLGSAGELFF
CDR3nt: TGTGCCAGCAGCCAGAGTCTAGGATCCGCCGGGGAGCTGTTTTTT

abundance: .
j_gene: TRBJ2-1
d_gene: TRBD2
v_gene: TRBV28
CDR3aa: CASSLTTSGSYNEQFF
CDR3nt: TGTGCCAGCAGTTTAACGACTAGCGGGTCCTACAATGAGCAGTTCTTC

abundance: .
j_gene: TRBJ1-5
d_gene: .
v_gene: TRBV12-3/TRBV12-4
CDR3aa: CASSPGHLQPQHF
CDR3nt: TGTGCCAGCAGTCCCGGACATTTACAGCCCCAGCATTTT

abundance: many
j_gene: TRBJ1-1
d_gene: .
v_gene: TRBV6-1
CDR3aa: CASTSGEYTEAFF
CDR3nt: TGTGCCAGCACCTCCGGGGAGTACACTGAAGCTTTCTTT

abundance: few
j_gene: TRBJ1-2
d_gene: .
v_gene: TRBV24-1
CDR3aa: CATSDPPNYGYTF
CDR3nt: TGTGCCACCAGTGACCCTCCTAACTATGGCTACACCTTC

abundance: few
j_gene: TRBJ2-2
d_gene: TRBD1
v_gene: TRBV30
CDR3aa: CAWSNRGEELFF
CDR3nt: TGTGCCTGGAGTAACAGGGGGGAGGAGCTGTTTTTT

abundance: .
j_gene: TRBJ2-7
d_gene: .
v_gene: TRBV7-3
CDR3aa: CASSLMGGTSYEQYF
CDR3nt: TGTGCCAGCAGCTTAATGGGCGGGACCTCCTACGAGCAGTACTTC

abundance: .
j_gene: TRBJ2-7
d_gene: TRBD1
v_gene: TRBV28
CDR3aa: CASSPTTGLGGLEQYF
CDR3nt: TGTGCCAGCAGTCCGACTACCGGCCTAGGGGGCCTCGAGCAGTACTTC

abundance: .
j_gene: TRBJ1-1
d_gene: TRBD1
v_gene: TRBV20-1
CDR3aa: CSASPRQGAFTEAFF
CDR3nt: TGCAGTGCTAGTCCTCGGCAGGGGGCTTTTACGGAAGCTTTCTTT

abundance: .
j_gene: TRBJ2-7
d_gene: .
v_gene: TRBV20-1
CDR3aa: CSAPAQVGNEQYF
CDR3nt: TGCAGTGCACCCGCGCAGGTGGGAAATGAGCAGTACTTC

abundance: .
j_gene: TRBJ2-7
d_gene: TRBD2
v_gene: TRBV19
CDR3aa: CASSTAGASEQYF
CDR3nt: TGTGCCAGTAGTACTGCGGGAGCGAGTGAGCAGTACTTC

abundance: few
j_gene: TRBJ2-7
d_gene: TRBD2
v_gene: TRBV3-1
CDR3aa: CASSPGRRLAGSYEQYF
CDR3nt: TGTGCCAGCAGCCCAGGTCGCCGACTAGCGGGAAGCTACGAGCAGTACTTC

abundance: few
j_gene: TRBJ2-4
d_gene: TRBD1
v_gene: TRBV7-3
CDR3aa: CASSPGGQDIQYF
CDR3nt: TGTGCCAGCAGCCCCGGAGGACAGGACATTCAGTACTTC

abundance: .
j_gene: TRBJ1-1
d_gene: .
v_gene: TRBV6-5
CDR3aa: CASSYARRGKRAFF
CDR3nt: TGTGCCAGCAGTTACGCTCGAAGGGGAAAACGGGCTTTCTTT

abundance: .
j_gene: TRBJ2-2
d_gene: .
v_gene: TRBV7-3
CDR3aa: CASSFSQGELFF
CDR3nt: TGTGCCAGCAGCTTTTCCCAGGGGGAGCTGTTTTTT

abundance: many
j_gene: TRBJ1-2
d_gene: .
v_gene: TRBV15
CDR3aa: CATSRDRSGADYGYTF
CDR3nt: TGTGCCACCAGCAGAGATAGGTCAGGTGCTGACTATGGCTACACCTTC

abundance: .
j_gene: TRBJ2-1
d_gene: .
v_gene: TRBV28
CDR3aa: CASMGGASSYNEQFF
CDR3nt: TGTGCCAGCATGGGCGGGGCGAGCTCCTACAATGAGCAGTTCTTC

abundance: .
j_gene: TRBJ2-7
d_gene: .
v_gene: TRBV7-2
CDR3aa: CASSLVTVLTYEQYF
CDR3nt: TGTGCCAGCAGCTTAGTCACTGTTCTTACCTACGAGCAGTACTTC

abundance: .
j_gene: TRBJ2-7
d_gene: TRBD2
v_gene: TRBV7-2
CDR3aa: CASSPGTSGRRVGYEQYF
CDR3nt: TGTGCCAGCAGCCCGGGGACTAGCGGGAGGAGGGTCGGGTACGAGCAGTACTTC

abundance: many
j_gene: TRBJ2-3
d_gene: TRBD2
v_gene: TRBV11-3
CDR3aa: CASSPGLAGGRADTQYF
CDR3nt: TGTGCCAGCAGCCCGGGACTAGCGGGAGGAAGGGCAGATACGCAGTATTTT

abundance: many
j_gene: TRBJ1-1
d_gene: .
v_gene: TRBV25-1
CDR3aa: CASSDFALADTEAFF
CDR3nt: TGTGCCAGCAGTGACTTTGCGTTGGCGGACACTGAAGCTTTCTTT

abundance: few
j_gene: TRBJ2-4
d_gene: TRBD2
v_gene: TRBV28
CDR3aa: CASTPGLAVTGGKNIQYF
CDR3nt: TGTGCCAGCACGCCGGGACTAGCGGTTACTGGGGGCAAAAACATTCAGTACTTC

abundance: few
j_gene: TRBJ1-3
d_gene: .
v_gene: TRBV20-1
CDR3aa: CSAPDRRSGNTIYF
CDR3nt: TGCAGTGCTCCGGACAGACGCTCTGGAAACACCATATATTTT

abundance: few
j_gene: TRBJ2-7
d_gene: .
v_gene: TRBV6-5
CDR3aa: CASSYFRGAYEQYF
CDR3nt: TGTGCCAGCAGTTACTTCCGCGGTGCTTACGAGCAGTACTTC

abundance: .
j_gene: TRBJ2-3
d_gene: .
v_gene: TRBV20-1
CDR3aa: CSARDLVADTQYF
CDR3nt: TGCAGTGCTAGAGATCTGGTAGCAGATACGCAGTATTTT

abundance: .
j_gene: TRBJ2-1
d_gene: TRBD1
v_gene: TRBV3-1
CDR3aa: CASSPGTASYNEQFF
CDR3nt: TGTGCCAGCAGCCCCGGGACAGCCTCCTACAATGAGCAGTTCTTC

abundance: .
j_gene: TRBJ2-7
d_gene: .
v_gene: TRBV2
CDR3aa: CASSWAPSYEQYF
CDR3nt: TGTGCCAGCAGTTGGGCGCCTTCCTACGAGCAGTACTTC

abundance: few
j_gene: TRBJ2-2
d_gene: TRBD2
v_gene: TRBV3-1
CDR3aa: CASSPGLAGAQDTGELFF
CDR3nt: TGTGCCAGCAGCCCCGGACTAGCGGGAGCACAGGACACCGGGGAGCTGTTTTTT

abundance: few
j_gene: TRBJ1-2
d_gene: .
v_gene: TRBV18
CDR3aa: CASSPGQSPNYGYTF
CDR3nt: TGTGCCAGCTCACCTGGGCAGAGCCCTAACTATGGCTACACCTTC

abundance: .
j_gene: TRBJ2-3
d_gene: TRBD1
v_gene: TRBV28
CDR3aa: CASSSSGTGGRTDTQYF
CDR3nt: TGTGCCAGCAGCTCTAGCGGGACAGGGGGCCGCACAGATACGCAGTATTTT

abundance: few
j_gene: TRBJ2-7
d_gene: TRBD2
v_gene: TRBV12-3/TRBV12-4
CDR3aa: CASSSSGGPYEQYF
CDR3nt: TGTGCCAGCAGCTCTAGCGGGGGTCCTTACGAGCAGTACTTC

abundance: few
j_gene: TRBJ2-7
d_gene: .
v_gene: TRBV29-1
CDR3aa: CSVESQGGYEQYF
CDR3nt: TGCAGCGTTGAATCCCAGGGGGGCTACGAGCAGTACTTC

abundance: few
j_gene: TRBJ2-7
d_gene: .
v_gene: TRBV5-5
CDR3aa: CASSFLSLEQYF
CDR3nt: TGTGCCAGCAGCTTCCTAAGCCTTGAGCAGTACTTC

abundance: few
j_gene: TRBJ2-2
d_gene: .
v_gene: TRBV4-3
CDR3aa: CASSQDGGGRPGELFF
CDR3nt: TGCGCCAGCAGCCAAGATGGAGGAGGGCGCCCCGGGGAGCTGTTTTTT

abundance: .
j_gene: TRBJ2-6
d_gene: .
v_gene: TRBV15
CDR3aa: CATSREGSGANVLTF
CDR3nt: TGTGCCACCAGCAGAGAAGGGTCTGGGGCCAACGTCCTGACTTTC

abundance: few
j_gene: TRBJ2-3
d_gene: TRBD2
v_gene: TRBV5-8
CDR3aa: CASSLYRGRSQDTQYF
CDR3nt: TGTGCCAGCAGCTTGTATCGCGGGAGGTCTCAAGATACGCAGTATTTT

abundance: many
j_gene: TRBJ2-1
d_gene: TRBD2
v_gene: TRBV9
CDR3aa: CASSQLAGEGNEQFF
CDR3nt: TGTGCCAGCAGCCAACTAGCGGGAGAGGGCAATGAGCAGTTCTTC

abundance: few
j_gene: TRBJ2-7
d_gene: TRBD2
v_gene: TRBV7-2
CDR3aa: CASSLAGTSGSQNYEQYF
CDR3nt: TGTGCCAGCAGCTTAGCCGGGACTAGCGGGAGTCAGAACTACGAGCAGTACTTC

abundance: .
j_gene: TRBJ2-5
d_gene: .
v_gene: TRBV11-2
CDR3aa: CASSLGIMPGTQYF
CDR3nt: TGTGCCAGCAGCTTAGGGATCATGCCGGGAACCCAGTACTTC

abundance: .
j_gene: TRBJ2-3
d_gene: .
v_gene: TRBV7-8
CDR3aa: CPSSLEYRTDTQYF
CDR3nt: TGTCCCAGCAGCTTAGAGTACCGCACAGATACGCAGTATTTT

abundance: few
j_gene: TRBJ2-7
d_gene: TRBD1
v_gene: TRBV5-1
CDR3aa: CASSLAGQGGANEQYF
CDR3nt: TGCGCCAGCAGCTTGGCTGGACAGGGTGGGGCCAACGAGCAGTACTTC

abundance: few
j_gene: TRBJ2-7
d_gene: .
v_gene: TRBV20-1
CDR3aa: CSARPHRAENSVYEQYF
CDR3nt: TGCAGTGCTAGACCGCACCGGGCGGAAAATTCGGTCTACGAGCAGTACTTC

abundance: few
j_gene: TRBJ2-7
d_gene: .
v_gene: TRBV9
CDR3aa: CASSVGAGATYEQYF
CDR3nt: TGTGCCAGCAGCGTAGGGGCAGGGGCCACCTACGAGCAGTACTTC

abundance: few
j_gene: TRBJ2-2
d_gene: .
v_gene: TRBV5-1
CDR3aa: CASSLASGTASNTGELFF
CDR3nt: TGCGCCAGCAGCTTGGCCTCCGGGACCGCTTCGAACACCGGGGAGCTGTTTTTT

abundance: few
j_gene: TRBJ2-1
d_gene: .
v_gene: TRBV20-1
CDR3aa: CSARSTGQPSYNEQFF
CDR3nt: TGCAGTGCTAGGAGCACAGGGCAGCCCTCCTACAATGAGCAGTTCTTC

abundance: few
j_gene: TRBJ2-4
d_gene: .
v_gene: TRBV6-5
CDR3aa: CASRPTGAKNIQYF
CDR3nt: TGTGCCAGCAGGCCGACAGGAGCCAAAAACATTCAGTACTTC

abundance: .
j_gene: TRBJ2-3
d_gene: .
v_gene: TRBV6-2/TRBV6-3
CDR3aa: CASRRIEGTQYF
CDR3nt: TGTGCCAGCAGACGCATAGAAGGTACGCAGTATTTT

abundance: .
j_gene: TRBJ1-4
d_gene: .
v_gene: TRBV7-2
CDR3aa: CASSLVAPPREKLFF
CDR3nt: TGTGCCAGCAGCTTAGTGGCTCCGCCGCGAGAAAAACTGTTTTTT